The next 31 T cell receptor beta chains were all read from a single sample in a study of beta chain features in type 1 diabetes. TCRB transcripts that were expressed got sequenced, as all of the isolated RNA had been reverse transcribed. Sequencing was performed with immunoSEQ multiplex PCR; in TCRdb, only in-frame clones are kept and a portion is missing. The profile shows about 160,000 clones, approximately 10% of them singletons. Their specific antigens are unknown. Whole-study findings and limits: Significant though moderate, a shortening of TCRB CDR3s appeared in all four CD4+ subsets of Type 1 diabetes patients.

Sequencing was performed on central memory CD4+ T cells from blood. These receptors were collected from a man in his thirties or forties with type 1 diabetes.

The CDR3 bases are TGTGCCAGCAGCTCTGGGGCCAGAGTCTATGGCTACACCTTC. It specifies CASSSGARVYGYTF. The chain has TRBV11-2 and TRBJ1-2, with a possible D match to TRBD1 (5 bases). Germline lookup yields CDR1 SGHAT and CDR2 FQNNGV. The germline V and J ends were trimmed by 4 bases and 4 bases, with 13 bases remaining between them. The CDR3 has 14 residues.

This clone was counted once. This sequence joins TRBV16 and TRBJ1-5; D remains ambiguous. The V and J ends lost 3 bases and 2 bases respectively, with 11 bases between them. The CDR3 loop spans 15 amino acids. CDR1 KGHSY and CDR2 FQNENV come from the germline V gene. CDR3 loop: CASSQSGIGNQPQHF. The CDR3 nucleotides are TGTGCCAGCAGCCAGTCAGGCATAGGCAATCAGCCCCAGCATTTT.

This clone was seen more than once but under ten times. V and J are TRBV11-3 and TRBJ2-3; D is perhaps TRBD1 (5 bases). This CDR3 has 14 amino acids. Germline V gene lookup returns CDR1 SGHNT and CDR2 YENEEA. V lost 2 bases and J 5 bases, leaving 11 bases between the germline ends. The CDR3 here is CASSLPGYGDTQYF. The CDR3 DNA is TGTGCCAGCAGCTTACCAGGGTATGGAGATACGCAGTATTTT.

The chain has TRBV7-9 and TRBJ2-4, with a tentative D call TRBD2 (6 bases). The CDR3 extends over 18 amino acids. Trimming removed 1 base at V and 2 bases at J, with 18 bases between. The V gene's germline CDR1 is SEHNR and CDR2 FQNEAQ (reference sequence). The CDR3 reads CASSLGNSGAVSKNIQYF. The CDR3 nucleotides are TGTGCCAGCAGCTTAGGGAATTCGGGAGCCGTTTCCAAAAACATTCAGTACTTC.

This clone was seen repeatedly, ten times or more. The V call is TRBV6-5, the J call TRBJ2-4, with a tentative D call TRBD2 (5 bases). The CDR3 is made up of 14 amino acids. V shed 5 bases and J shed 1 base, with 9 bases lying between them. Germline values: CDR1 MNHEY, CDR2 SVGAGI. The CDR3 here is CASSPGEAKNIQYF. The DNA of the CDR3 is TGTGCCAGCAGTCCCGGGGAGGCCAAAAACATTCAGTACTTC.

This clone was observed a handful of times. The CDR3 nucleotides read TGTGCCAGCAGACTGACAGGGCGCACTGAAGCTTTCTTT. The encoded protein is CASRLTGRTEAFF. This rearrangement joins TRBV7-2 to TRBJ1-1; 7 nucleotides line up with TRBD1. The junction had 5 bases not matched to a gene; V was cut back by 6 bases and J by 4 bases. This CDR3 is 13 amino acids long. Germline assignment: CDR1 SGHTA and CDR2 FQGNSA.

This clone came up a few times. The rearrangement uses TRBV7-8 and TRBJ2-1; D possibly corresponds to TRBD2 (6 bases). This CDR3 has 14 residues. CDR1 and CDR2 (germline): SGHVS, FQNEAQ. V was clipped by 2 bases and J by 2 bases, with 7 bases between them. The CDR3 reads CASSLRTTYNEQFF. The CDR3 DNA follows: TGTGCCAGCAGCTTACGGACTACCTACAATGAGCAGTTCTTC.

This clone has a handful of counts. The V call is TRBV6-1, the J call TRBJ2-7; TRBD2 agrees at 7 bases. The CDR3 length is 14 residues. V was pared by 4 bases and J by 1 base, with 4 bases of the junction left unmatched. CDR1 MNHNS and CDR2 SASEGT come from the germline V gene. The CDR3 sequence is CASSGPGLSYEQYF. The CDR3 DNA reads TGTGCCAGCAGTGGACCGGGACTATCCTACGAGCAGTACTTC.

The gene calls are TRBV28 and TRBJ2-5; possibly TRBD2 for D (5 bases). This CDR3 region has 16 residues. Germline-derived CDR1 and CDR2 are MDHEN and SYDVKM. Trimming removed 2 bases at V and 1 base at J, with 14 bases between. CDR3 sequence: CASSLRLVGAQETQYF. The CDR3 DNA reads TGTGCCAGCAGTTTACGGCTAGTGGGAGCCCAAGAGACCCAGTACTTC.

Written as DNA, the CDR3 is TGTGCCAGCAGCTTAGGGACAGTCAACTATGGCTACACCTTC. Its protein is CASSLGTVNYGYTF. The rearrangement uses TRBV5-6 and TRBJ1-2; 7 nucleotides agree with TRBD1. Germline assignment: CDR1 SGHDT and CDR2 YYEEEE. The CDR3 has 14 amino acids. The junction had 3 bases not matched to a gene; V was cut back by 2 bases and J by 2 bases.

CDR3 sequence: CASSSRQLPQHF. CDR3 DNA sequence: TGTGCCAGCAGTTCCCGACAGCTGCCCCAGCATTTT. V is TRBV28 and J is TRBJ1-5; a possible D gene is TRBD1 (5 bases). In germline, CDR1 is MDHEN, CDR2 SYDVKM. Trimming took off 4 bases at V and 9 bases at J, with 10 bases between the two ends. The CDR3 sequence is 12 residues long.

This chain joins TRBV6-5 and TRBJ2-7; no reliable D call. Trimming took off 2 bases at V and 6 bases at J, with 14 bases between the two ends. Germline CDR1 MNHEY, CDR2 SVGAGI. The CDR3 runs to 14 residues. The CDR3 sequence is CASSYLLSGAEQYF. The CDR3 DNA sequence: TGTGCCAGCAGTTACCTTCTCTCAGGTGCCGAGCAGTACTTC.

This chain joins TRBV29-1 and TRBJ1-1; 10 bases map to TRBD1. CDR3 length: 13 residues. The germline CDR1 and CDR2 sequences are SQVTM and ANQGSEA. J gave up 5 bases and V 6 bases, and 6 bases lay outside the gene matches. The CDR3 sequence is CSVGQGGWTEAFF. CDR3 in DNA: TGCAGCGTCGGACAGGGGGGTTGGACTGAAGCTTTCTTT.

The chain recombines TRBV25-1 with TRBJ2-7; unclear D gene. This CDR3 contains 15 residues. Germline CDR1 reads MGHDK; CDR2 reads SYGVNS. V was pared by 6 bases and J by 0 bases, with 15 bases between. Here the CDR3 DNA reads TGTGCCAGCAGCCACGGAGTTTCGGGCTCCTACGAGCAGTACTTC. Translating it yields CASSHGVSGSYEQYF.

The gene calls are TRBV2 and TRBJ1-5; the D is unclear. Trimming shortened V by 8 bases and J by 3 bases, and 14 bases separated the two germline ends. Germline V gene sequence: CDR1 SNHLY, CDR2 FYNNEI. CDR3 length: 14 residues. The CDR3 is CASGSVLANQPQHF. In DNA, the CDR3 is TGTGCCAGCGGGTCCGTTTTAGCCAATCAGCCCCAGCATTTT.

This clone was seen more than once but under ten times. The CDR3 spells CASTKSWRGSTDTQYF. CDR3 bases: TGCGCCAGCACCAAGTCTTGGCGGGGGAGCACAGATACGCAGTATTTT. The rearrangement links TRBV4-3 to TRBJ2-3, with 7 bases fitting TRBD2. Germline trimming cut 7 bases from V and 0 bases from J; bases unmatched to any gene: 10. The CDR3 has 16 amino acids. From germline, CDR1 is LGHNA and CDR2 YSLEER.

There are a few counts of this clone. The chain couples TRBV9 to TRBJ2-7, with TRBD2 matching over 7 bases. Trimming removed 3 bases from V and 5 bases from J; junction bases left unmatched: 8. Germline values: CDR1 SGDLS, CDR2 YYNGEE. This CDR3 contains 14 residues. The CDR3, as DNA: TGTGCCAGCAGCGAGAGGGAGGGCTTTGACGAGCAGTACTTC. This codes for CASSEREGFDEQYF.

The chain links TRBV7-2 to TRBJ2-7, with D hard to call. V was pared by 2 bases and J by 2 bases, with 13 bases between. CDR1 and CDR2 (germline): SGHTA, FQGNSA. The CDR3 has 15 residues. Here the CDR3 reads CASSLSPLQTYEQYF. As DNA, the CDR3 is TGTGCCAGCAGCTTATCGCCACTCCAAACCTACGAGCAGTACTTC.

This clone came up a few times. This rearrangement joins TRBV5-1 to TRBJ2-3, with D uncertain. CDR1 and CDR2 (germline): SGHRS, YFSETQ. The CDR3 totals 13 residues. The ends were cut back, 4 bases at V and 1 base at J, with 7 bases in the middle. The CDR3 loop is CASSGTGTDTQYF. The CDR3 DNA follows: TGCGCCAGCAGCGGTACAGGCACAGATACGCAGTATTTT.

The chain is built from TRBV6-5 and TRBJ1-5; D perhaps matches TRBD1 (6 bases). CDR1 MNHEY and CDR2 SVGAGI come from the germline V gene. Trimming cost V 5 bases and J 9 bases, with 20 bases left between them. The CDR3 is 15 residues long. CDR3 bases: TGTGCCAGCAGTAAGACAGGTTCAACCGGACGGCCCCAGCATTTT. Protein: CASSKTGSTGRPQHF.

The rearrangement uses TRBV7-2 and TRBJ2-5, with TRBD2 matching 9 bases. Germline V gives CDR1 SGHTA, CDR2 FQGNSA. V was pared by 5 bases and J by 6 bases, with 10 bases of the junction left unmatched. The CDR3 spans 15 residues. CDR3 amino acids: CASSGLAGDFKTQYF. CDR3 nucleotides: TGTGCCAGCAGCGGTTTAGCGGGAGATTTTAAGACCCAGTACTTC.

For this clone: Other DNA sequences from this sample encode an identical CDR3 as well. The chain joins TRBV18 to TRBJ1-1, with a possible D match to TRBD1 (6 bases). Trimming removed 6 bases from V and 0 bases from J, with 8 bases in between. Germline lookup yields CDR1 KGHSH and CDR2 LQKENI. This CDR3 comprises 13 residues. CDR3 in amino acids: CASSRDMNTEAFF. The CDR3 nucleotides are TGTGCCAGCTCGAGGGACATGAACACTGAAGCTTTCTTT. Combining the CDR3 with reference TRBV18 and TRBJ1-1 gives the whole variable domain NAGVMQNPRHLVRRRGQEARLRCSPMKGHSHVYWYRQLPEEGLKFMVYLQKENIIDESGMPKERFSAEFPKEGPSILRIQQVVRGDSAAYFCASSRDMNTEAFFGQGTRLTVV.

V gene TRBV11-2 combines with J gene TRBJ2-1; 11 bases are shared with TRBD2. V was clipped by 6 bases and J by 4 bases; unmatched bases: 5. The CDR3 is 15 residues long. Per germline, CDR1 SGHAT and CDR2 FQNNGV. CDR3 region: CASRGLAVTYNEQFF. The DNA for the CDR3 is TGTGCCAGCAGGGGACTAGCGGTTACTTACAATGAGCAGTTCTTC.

The genes are TRBV7-9 and TRBJ1-2; a weak D match, TRBD1 (5 bases). Germline loops: CDR1 SEHNR, CDR2 FQNEAQ (reference sequence). V lost 1 base to trimming and J lost 6 bases, with 9 bases between them. There are 13 residues in the CDR3. CDR3 in DNA: TGTGCCAGCAGCTTAGTGCGGGGCCATGGCTACACCTTC. Translation: CASSLVRGHGYTF.

In its sample, this clone was seen a few times. This sequence joins TRBV5-4 and TRBJ2-1, with a tentative D call TRBD2 (6 bases). The V end lost 3 bases, the J end lost 0 bases, and 13 bases lay between the germline ends. Germline V lookup: CDR1 SGHNT, CDR2 YYREEE (reference sequence). The CDR3 contains 16 residues. This chain's CDR3 is CASSWGTGGSYNEQFF. In DNA form, the CDR3 reads TGTGCCAGCAGCTGGGGGACTGGGGGCTCCTACAATGAGCAGTTCTTC.

This clone has just a few counts. This chain uses TRBV5-1 with TRBJ2-5; no reliable D call. Germline lookup yields CDR1 SGHRS and CDR2 YFSETQ. The CDR3 extends over 13 amino acids. V was cut by 2 bases and J by 1 base, with 6 bases left in between. CDR3 DNA: TGCGCCAGCAGCTTTCAGGCCCAAGAGACCCAGTACTTC. Its protein is CASSFQAQETQYF.

The chain uses TRBV6-1 and TRBJ2-7; TRBD2 might be the D (6 bases). V lost 6 bases to trimming and J lost 6 bases, with 15 bases between them. The CDR3 has 13 residues. Germline CDR1 MNHNS, CDR2 SASEGT. The CDR3 DNA is TGTGCCAGCAGGAGTAGCGGAGATGCCGAGCAGTACTTC. Its translation is CASRSSGDAEQYF.

This chain links TRBV9 with TRBJ2-1, with a tentative D call TRBD2 (6 bases). The CDR3 loop spans 15 amino acids. The V and J ends lost 2 bases and 3 bases respectively, with 12 bases between them. CDR1 and CDR2 (germline): SGDLS, YYNGEE. The CDR3 bases are TGTGCCAGCAGCGTTGAGGCGGGGAGCTACAATGAGCAGTTCTTC. It specifies CASSVEAGSYNEQFF.

The V and J genes are TRBV2 and TRBJ2-5, with 8 bases that match TRBD2. The J call could be wrong; TRBJ2-7 is a better fit for the DNA end. Per the germline V gene, CDR1 is SNHLY and CDR2 is FYNNEI. The CDR3 is 16 amino acids. Here the CDR3 reads CASRGGRSGSSYEQYF. The CDR3 DNA sequence: TGTGCCAGCAGAGGAGGGAGAAGCGGGAGCTCCTACGAGCAGTACTTC.

This clone was seen only a few times. The rearrangement links TRBV7-9 to TRBJ2-1, with 10 bases identical to TRBD2. Trimming cost V 5 bases and J 7 bases; bases outside gene matches: 11. CDR1 SEHNR and CDR2 FQNEAQ come from the germline V gene (reference sequence). The CDR3 has 16 amino acids. For the CDR3, the DNA is TGTGCCAGCAGCGGAGGGTTGGCTAGCGGGAGTAATGAGCAGTTCTTC. This codes for CASSGGLASGSNEQFF. The complete variable domain, with remaining parts taken from reference TRBV7-9 and TRBJ2-1, reads DTGVSQNPRHKITKRGQNVTFRCDPISEHNRLYWYRQTLGQGPEFLTYFQNEAQLEKSRLLSDRFSAERPKGSFSTLEIQRTEQGDSAMYLCASSGGLASGSNEQFFGPGTRLTVL.

This chain joins TRBV11-2 and TRBJ2-1, with 7 bases fitting TRBD2. CDR3 length: 13 amino acids. J was trimmed by 10 bases and V by 4 bases; bases with no gene match: 7. The germline V gene encodes CDR1 SGHAT and CDR2 FQNNGV. CDR3 DNA sequence: TGTGCCAGCAGCTCTAGCCTTAGCGGGGAGCAGTTCTTC. This codes for CASSSSLSGEQFF.